These 28 T cell receptor beta chains were all obtained from the same sample, sequenced in a study of blood T cell repertoires in COVID-19. Produced via immunoSEQ multiplex PCR; TCRdb's table is partial and in-frame only. Among about 430,000 clones listed, 88% were seen once. The sequenced sample consisted of PBMCs or T cells enriched from blood (not recorded which). The receptors originated from a woman between 18 and 29 years old who had been exposed to COVID-19.

V and J are TRBV7-8 and TRBJ2-3; the D gene is possibly TRBD2 (5 bases). Per the germline V gene, CDR1 is SGHVS and CDR2 is FQNEAQ. This CDR3 is built from 14 residues. V gave up 4 bases and J gave up 1 base, with 9 bases separating them. CDR3 loop: CASSSRTGTDTQYF. CDR3 DNA sequence: TGTGCCAGCAGCTCACGGACTGGCACAGATACGCAGTATTTT. The entire variable domain, with the rest obtained from reference TRBV7-8 and TRBJ2-3, is as follows: GAGVSQSPRYKVAKRGQDVALRCDPISGHVSLFWYQQALGQGPEFLTYFQNEAQLDKSGLPSDRFFAERPEGSVSTLKIQRTQQEDSAVYLCASSSRTGTDTQYFGPGTRLTVL.

The V gene is TRBV4-2, the J gene TRBJ1-2, with a possible D match to TRBD1 (6 bases). Trimming removed 0 bases from V and 6 bases from J, with 26 bases in between. This CDR3 region has 19 residues. In germline, CDR1 is LGHNA, CDR2 YNFKEQ. CDR3 bases: TGTGCCAGCAGCCAAGATCAGTTCCCCGATTACCAGGGGATTGATGGCTACACCTTC. It specifies CASSQDQFPDYQGIDGYTF.

The chain couples TRBV29-1 to TRBJ1-4; 8 bases agree with TRBD1. Per germline, CDR1 SQVTM and CDR2 ANQGSEA. V lost 6 bases and J lost 6; bases outside the gene matches: 9. The length of the CDR3 is 14 residues. CDR3 DNA: TGCAGCGTCACGAAAAGGACAGGGTATGAAAAACTGTTTTTT. It codes for CSVTKRTGYEKLFF.

This clone was detected once. The rearrangement joins TRBV3-1 (or the pseudogene TRBV3-2) to TRBJ1-6; D is perhaps TRBD1 (6 bases). Deletions cut 4 bases from V and 8 bases from J, with 15 bases between. The CDR3 sequence is 15 residues long. CDR1 and CDR2 from the germline V gene are LGHDT and YNNKEL (reference sequence). The CDR3 nucleotides read TGTGCCAGCAGCCTCGCCGACAGGCTTTATTCACCCCTCCACTTT. Its protein is CASSLADRLYSPLHF.

The CDR3 sequence is CASSVQDTQYF. The CDR3 DNA is TGTGCCAGCAGCGTCCAGGATACGCAGTATTTT. The chain combines TRBV9 with TRBJ2-3; no definite D call. The CDR3 length is 11 residues. Per germline, CDR1 SGDLS and CDR2 YYNGEE. Trimming cost V 2 bases and J 6 bases, with 4 bases left between them.

This clone was seen a few times. The CDR3 sequence is CASTFWGVSGANVLTF. Here the CDR3 DNA reads TGTGCCAGCACCTTTTGGGGGGTCTCTGGGGCCAACGTCCTGACTTTC. V and J are TRBV28 and TRBJ2-6, with D possibly being TRBD2 (6 bases). The germline gives CDR1 MDHEN, CDR2 SYDVKM. V shed 7 bases and J shed 0 bases, with 13 bases lying between them. This CDR3 contains 16 residues.

The V call is TRBV11-1, the J call TRBJ1-1; no clear D. This CDR3 contains 13 residues. Trimming took off 7 bases at V and 0 bases at J, with 9 bases between the two ends. In germline, CDR1 is SGHAT, CDR2 FQDESV (reference sequence). In nucleotides, the CDR3 is TGTGCCAGCAAGTTAGAGGTGAACACTGAAGCTTTCTTT. Residues: CASKLEVNTEAFF.

The genes are TRBV7-9 and TRBJ2-6; TRBD2 might be the D (6 bases). This CDR3 spans 16 amino acids. V was shortened by 3 bases and J by 2 bases, with 11 bases between the two germline ends. Looked up from germline, CDR1 is SEHNR and CDR2 is FQNEAQ (reference sequence). The chain's CDR3 is CASSFTTSPGANVLTF. CDR3 nucleotides: TGTGCCAGCAGCTTTACGACTAGTCCTGGGGCCAACGTCCTGACTTTC.

The chain carries TRBV20-1 and TRBJ2-1; 10 positions agree with TRBD2. CDR3 length equals 15 residues. Unmatched junction bases numbered 12, after V lost 3 bases and J lost 10 bases. Per germline, CDR1 DFQATT and CDR2 SNEGSKA (reference sequence). In DNA form, the CDR3 reads TGCAGTGCTAGTCACGTAGCGGGGGGAACCGGGGAGCAGTTCTTC. Translating gives CSASHVAGGTGEQFF.

The chain couples TRBV28 to TRBJ1-5, with D maybe TRBD1 (5 bases). The V end was cut by 5 bases, the J end by 10 bases, with 21 bases between. The germline V gene encodes CDR1 MDHEN and CDR2 SYDVKM. The length of the CDR3 is 15 residues. Written as DNA, the CDR3 is TGTGCCAGCAGTCGCTTAGGGGCGGCGCCCGGACCCCAGCATTTT. Residues: CASSRLGAAPGPQHF.

V gene TRBV20-1 combines with J gene TRBJ2-1; TRBD2 aligns across 11 bases. CDR3 length: 20 amino acids. The V segment lost 3 bases and the J segment 0 bases; nucleotides outside the gene matches: 16. Germline CDR1 DFQATT, CDR2 SNEGSKA (reference sequence). CDR3 sequence: CSASFFGTSGIKVSYNEQFF. For the CDR3, the DNA is TGCAGTGCTAGTTTTTTTGGGACTAGCGGAATAAAGGTCTCCTACAATGAGCAGTTCTTC.

This chain joins TRBV11-2 and TRBJ1-1; D unclear. The germline V and J ends were trimmed by 0 bases and 0 bases, with 8 bases remaining between them. The CDR3 sequence is 15 residues long. The V gene's germline CDR1 is SGHAT and CDR2 FQNNGV. This CDR3 is CASSLEELLNTEAFF. CDR3 sequence (DNA): TGTGCCAGCAGCTTAGAGGAGTTATTGAACACTGAAGCTTTCTTT.

V gene TRBV5-1 combines with J gene TRBJ1-5; 8 bases map to TRBD1. CDR3 size: 18 residues. V lost 0 bases to trimming and J lost 0 bases; unmatched junction nucleotides: 8. The germline V gene has CDR1 SGHRS and CDR2 YFSETQ. DNA of the CDR3: TGCGCCAGCAGCTTGGGGGAAGGGACAGGTCGTAGCAATCAGCCCCAGCATTTT. Translating gives CASSLGEGTGRSNQPQHF.

This clone was picked up one time. The chain is built from TRBV27 and TRBJ2-7; possibly TRBD1 for D (5 bases). The length of the CDR3 is 14 residues. Germline CDR1 and CDR2: MNHEY and SMNVEV (reference sequence). Deletions cut 2 bases from V and 5 bases from J, with 13 bases between. The CDR3 loop is CASSLDSAADEQYF. CDR3 DNA sequence: TGTGCCAGCAGTTTAGACAGCGCCGCAGACGAGCAGTACTTC.

This clone was found once. V usage is TRBV19 and J usage is TRBJ2-1, with a weak D call TRBD2 (5 bases). The CDR3 has 14 residues. Germline V lookup: CDR1 LNHDA, CDR2 SQIVND (reference sequence). V lost 5 bases, J lost 1 base, and 9 bases lay in between. CDR3 region: CASSPRLSYNEQFF. CDR3 bases: TGTGCCAGTAGTCCACGACTATCCTACAATGAGCAGTTCTTC.

The chain is built from TRBV13 and TRBJ2-7, with TRBD2 identical over 9 bases. V lost 2 bases and J lost 4; bases outside the gene matches: 12. The CDR3 has 17 residues. Germline-derived CDR1 and CDR2 are PRHDT and FYEKMQ (reference sequence). The CDR3 loop is CASSLQIGLAGYYEQYF. CDR3 in DNA: TGTGCCAGCAGCTTACAAATCGGGCTAGCGGGATATTACGAGCAGTACTTC.

This clone was seen a few times. The chain has TRBV6-1 and TRBJ2-7; the match to TRBD2 covers 8 bases. Germline values: CDR1 MNHNS, CDR2 SASEGT. The CDR3 is 14 amino acids. V trimming: 3 bases; J trimming: 4 bases; junction bases outside the gene matches: 5. The CDR3 reads CASSDWTSKYEQYF. CDR3 in DNA: TGTGCCAGCAGTGATTGGACTAGCAAGTACGAGCAGTACTTC.

The chain is built from TRBV12-3 or TRBV12-4 and TRBJ1-5; TRBD1 matches at 7 bases. This CDR3 spans 12 amino acids. J was trimmed by 7 bases and V by 4 bases; bases with no gene match: 1. The CDR3 is CASSSTGQPQHF. CDR3 bases: TGTGCCAGCAGTTCGACAGGGCAGCCCCAGCATTTT.

V gene TRBV11-3 combines with J gene TRBJ1-1, with 7 bases identical to TRBD1. CDR3 length: 16 residues. Per the germline V gene, CDR1 is SGHNT and CDR2 is YENEEA. V was pared by 3 bases and J by 4 bases, with 11 bases of the junction left unmatched. The CDR3 DNA reads as TGTGCCAGCAGCTTGGGAACAGGGGATGTGGTCACTGAAGCTTTCTTT. This sequence encodes CASSLGTGDVVTEAFF.

This chain connects TRBV27 to TRBJ2-7; TRBD1 matches 9 bases. The CDR3 consists of 15 residues. V was pared by 7 bases and J by 5 bases, with 12 bases of the junction left unmatched. CDR1 and CDR2 (germline): MNHEY, SMNVEV (reference sequence). The CDR3 DNA is TGTGCCAGCACCCTAGCCGGGACAGGGAGCCACGAGCAGTACTTC. It translates to CASTLAGTGSHEQYF.

In DNA form, the CDR3 reads TGTGCCAGCAATCGGGCGGGAGTGATGTACTTC. Its protein is CASNRAGVMYF. V and J are TRBV2 and TRBJ2-7; 7 positions agree with TRBD2. This CDR3 is built from 11 residues. From germline, CDR1 is SNHLY and CDR2 FYNNEI. After removal of 7 bases from V and 12 bases from J, the junction contained 9 bases not matched to a gene.

The chain has TRBV2 and TRBJ1-1, with 7 positions matching TRBD1. The germline V gene encodes CDR1 SNHLY and CDR2 FYNNEI. This CDR3 contains 16 residues. Trimming took 1 base from V and 6 from J; bases not matched to a gene: 11. The CDR3 spells CASSEGEGAIPAEAFF. The DNA for the CDR3 is TGTGCCAGCAGTGAAGGCGAGGGGGCGATTCCCGCTGAAGCTTTCTTT.

The J gene is TRBJ2-2, the V gene TRBV6-5, with D possibly being TRBD1 (6 bases). Between the trimmed V and J ends, which lost 6 bases and 6 bases, there was a span of 14 bases. Germline values: CDR1 MNHEY, CDR2 SVGAGI. The CDR3 has 14 residues. The CDR3 DNA follows: TGTGCCAGCAGAACAAACAGGGCAGCCGGGGAGCTGTTTTTT. It is translated as CASRTNRAAGELFF.

The chain carries TRBV5-6 and TRBJ1-1, with TRBD1 matching 7 bases. The CDR3 runs 12 residues. V lost 2 bases to trimming and J lost 9 bases; unmatched junction nucleotides: 4. The germline CDR1 and CDR2 sequences are SGHDT and YYEEEE. CDR3: CASSLRQGQAFF. DNA for the CDR3: TGTGCCAGCAGCTTAAGACAGGGACAAGCTTTCTTT. Full variable domain (outside the CDR3, taken from reference TRBV5-6 and TRBJ1-1): DAGVTQSPTHLIKTRGQQVTLRCSPKSGHDTVSWYQQALGQGPQFIFQYYEEEERQRGNFPDRFSGHQFPNYSSELNVNALLLGDSALYLCASSLRQGQAFFGQGTRLTVV.

The chain links TRBV11-2 to TRBJ2-7; D remains unclear. Trimming removed 5 bases from V and 3 bases from J, with 11 bases in between. This CDR3 contains 13 residues. Germline V gene lookup returns CDR1 SGHAT and CDR2 FQNNGV. The CDR3 DNA reads as TGTGCCAGCAGCGCTATGCTTGGCTACGAGCAGTACTTC. It specifies CASSAMLGYEQYF.

The chain is built from TRBV12-3 or TRBV12-4 and TRBJ1-1; maybe TRBD1 (5 bases). The CDR3 covers 13 residues. Trimming removed 7 bases at V and 10 bases at J, with 19 bases between. The CDR3 nucleotides are TGTGCCAGCATCCACGTGGGGGGGGAGGGAGCTTTCTTT. Translating gives CASIHVGGEGAFF.

This sequence joins TRBV27 and TRBJ2-5, with a weak D call TRBD2 (6 bases). CDR1 and CDR2 from the germline V gene are MNHEY and SMNVEV (reference sequence). CDR3 size: 14 residues. With 0 bases removed from V and 5 bases from J, the gap between germline ends came to 10 bases. This CDR3 reads CASSLSWEAETQYF. The DNA of the CDR3 is TGTGCCAGCAGTTTATCGTGGGAGGCGGAGACCCAGTACTTC.

The gene calls are TRBV11-2 and TRBJ2-7; TRBD2 matches at 9 bases. In germline, CDR1 is SGHAT, CDR2 FQNNGV. The trim removed 1 base at V and 4 bases at J, leaving 5 bases unmatched. The CDR3 loop spans 15 amino acids. The DNA for the CDR3 is TGTGCCAGCAGCTTAGTTCCTAGCGGGGTGTACGAGCAGTACTTC. As protein: CASSLVPSGVYEQYF.